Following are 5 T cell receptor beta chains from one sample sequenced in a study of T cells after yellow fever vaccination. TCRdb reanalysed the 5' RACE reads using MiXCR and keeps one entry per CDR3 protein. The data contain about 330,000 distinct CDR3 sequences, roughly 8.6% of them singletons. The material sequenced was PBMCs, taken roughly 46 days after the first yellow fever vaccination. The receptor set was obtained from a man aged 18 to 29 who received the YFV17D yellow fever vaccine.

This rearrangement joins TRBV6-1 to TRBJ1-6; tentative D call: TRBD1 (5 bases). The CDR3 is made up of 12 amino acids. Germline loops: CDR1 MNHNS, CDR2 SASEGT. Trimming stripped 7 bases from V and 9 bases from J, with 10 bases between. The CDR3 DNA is TGTGCCAGCACTACAGGAACTTCACCCCTCCACTTT. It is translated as CASTTGTSPLHF.

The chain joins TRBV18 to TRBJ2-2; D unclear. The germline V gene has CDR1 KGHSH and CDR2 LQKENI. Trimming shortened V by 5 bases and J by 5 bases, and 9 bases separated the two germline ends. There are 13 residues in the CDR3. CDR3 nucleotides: TGTGCCAGCTCATTCAGACAAACCGGGGAGCTGTTTTTT. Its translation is CASSFRQTGELFF.

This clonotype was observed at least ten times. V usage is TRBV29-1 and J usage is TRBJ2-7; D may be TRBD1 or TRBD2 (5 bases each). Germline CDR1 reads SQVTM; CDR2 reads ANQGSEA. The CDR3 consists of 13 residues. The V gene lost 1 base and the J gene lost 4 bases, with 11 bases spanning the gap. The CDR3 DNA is TGCAGCGTTGAAGTAGGGGACGGATACGAGCAGTACTTC. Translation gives CSVEVGDGYEQYF.

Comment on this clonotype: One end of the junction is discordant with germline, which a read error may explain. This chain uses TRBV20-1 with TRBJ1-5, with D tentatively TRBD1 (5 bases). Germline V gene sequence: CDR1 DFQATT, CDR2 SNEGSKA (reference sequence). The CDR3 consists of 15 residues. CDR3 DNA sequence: TGCAGTGCCATCCAGGGTCCTTATAGCAATAAGCCCCAGCATTTT. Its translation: CSAIQGPYSNKPQHF.

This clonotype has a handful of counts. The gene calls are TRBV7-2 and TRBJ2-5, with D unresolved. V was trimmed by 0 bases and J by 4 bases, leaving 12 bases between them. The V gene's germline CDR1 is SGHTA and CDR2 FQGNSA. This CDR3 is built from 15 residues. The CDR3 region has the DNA TGTGCCAGCAGCTTAGCGTCACACGCTAGAGAGACCCAGTACTTC. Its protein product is CASSLASHARETQYF. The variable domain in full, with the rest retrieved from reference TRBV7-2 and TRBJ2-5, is GAGVSQSPSNKVTEKGKDVELRCDPISGHTALYWYRQSLGQGLEFLIYFQGNSAPDKSGLPSDRFSAERTGGSVSTLTIQRTQQEDSAVYLCASSLASHARETQYFGPGTRLLVL.